This T cell receptor beta chain stems from a study of T-cell reconstitution after alpha-beta-depleted transplantation in children. This clonotype has ten or more counts. Its antigen is as yet unknown. This CDR3 has 15 residues. With V trimmed by 6 bases and J by 1 base, 4 bases remained unmatched. Preparation of the TCRbeta library was carried out with unique molecular identifiers. Using its own MiXCR run on the PCR reads, TCRdb lists one record per CDR3 protein. This sample yields 250,000 to 300,000 distinct CDR3 sequences, of which approximately 10% are seen a single time; roughly a quarter belongs to the top ten. The study, taken as a whole, reports: About two months after transplant, alpha-beta T cells reportedly came from several hundred expanded graft clones. T-cell counts and diversity at one year post-transplant came mainly from newly produced T cells. High day-60 TCRbeta diversity in some patients came from surviving recipient T cells and thymic progenitors.

The clonotype comes from a male patient aged 2 to 9 who had a stem cell transplant for chronic granulomatous disease, so the T cells may come from the graft donor. The material was peripheral blood, obtained 180 days after TCRalphabeta/CD19-depleted stem cell transplant. This chain connects TRBV12-3 or TRBV12-4 to TRBJ2-5; TRBD2 matches 11 bases. The CDR3 region has the DNA TGTGCCAGCAGCGGACTAGCGGGTACCCAAGAGACCCAGTACTTC. Amino acids: CASSGLAGTQETQYF.